The present TCR beta chain was sequenced within a study of T cells in Graves' hyperthyroidism and ophthalmopathy. Whole-study results and caveats: A model built on 13 V-J features separated ophthalmopathy from stable hyperthyroidism.

There were TCR beta CDR3 regions amplified from RNA transcripts. During a first-round RT-PCR of the TCR CDR3, the HTBI primer set was used. TCRdb re-derived calls from the multiplex PCR reads in MiXCR, one entry per CDR3 protein. The sample has around 380,000 distinct CDR3 sequences, about 13% seen once. With respect to this clonotype: The antigen is unknown.

Germline CDR1 WSHSY, CDR2 SAAADI. The CDR3 is made up of 13 amino acids. The germline V and J ends were trimmed by 7 bases and 2 bases, with 12 bases remaining between them. This TCR came from a man aged 30-40 years with Graves' hyperthyroidism that later progressed to Graves' ophthalmopathy. The rearrangement links TRBV10-2 to TRBJ2-7; D uncertain. The specimen was blood. As DNA, the CDR3 is TGCGCCAGCACAGGACGCATTGCCTACGAGCAGTACTTC. Translating gives CASTGRIAYEQYF.